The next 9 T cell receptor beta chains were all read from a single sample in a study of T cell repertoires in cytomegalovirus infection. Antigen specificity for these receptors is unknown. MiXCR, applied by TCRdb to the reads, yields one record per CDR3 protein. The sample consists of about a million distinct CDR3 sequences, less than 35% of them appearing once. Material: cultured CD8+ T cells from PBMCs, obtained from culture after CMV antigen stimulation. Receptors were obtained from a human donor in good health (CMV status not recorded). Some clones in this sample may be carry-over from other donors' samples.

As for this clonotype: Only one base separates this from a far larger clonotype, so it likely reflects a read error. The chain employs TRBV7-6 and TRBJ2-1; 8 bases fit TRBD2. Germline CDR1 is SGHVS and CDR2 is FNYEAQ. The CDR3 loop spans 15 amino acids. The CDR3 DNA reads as TGTGCCAACAGCCTCGGGGGGGCCTCCTACAATGAGCAGTTCTTC. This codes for CANSLGGASYNEQFF.

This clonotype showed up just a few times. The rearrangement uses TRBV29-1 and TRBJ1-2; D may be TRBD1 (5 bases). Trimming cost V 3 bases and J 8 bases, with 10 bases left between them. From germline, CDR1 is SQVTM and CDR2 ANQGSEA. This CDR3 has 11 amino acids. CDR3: CSVERRDGYTF. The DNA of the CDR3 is TGCAGCGTTGAGAGGAGGGACGGCTACACCTTC.

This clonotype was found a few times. CDR3 bases: TGTGCCAGCAGCTCCGTCGACACCGGGGAGCTGTTTTTT. It specifies CASSSVDTGELFF. The V and J genes are TRBV7-3 and TRBJ2-2; D is unresolved. The germline gives CDR1 SGHTA, CDR2 FQGTGA. CDR3 size: 13 residues. V shed 4 bases and J shed 3 bases, with 6 bases lying between them.

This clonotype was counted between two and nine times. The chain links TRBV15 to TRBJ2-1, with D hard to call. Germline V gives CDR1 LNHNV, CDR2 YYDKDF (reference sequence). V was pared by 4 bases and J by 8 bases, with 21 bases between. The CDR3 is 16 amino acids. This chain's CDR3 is CATSMAVQYPWDEQFF. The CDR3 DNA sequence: TGTGCCACCAGCATGGCGGTTCAATACCCGTGGGATGAGCAGTTCTTC.

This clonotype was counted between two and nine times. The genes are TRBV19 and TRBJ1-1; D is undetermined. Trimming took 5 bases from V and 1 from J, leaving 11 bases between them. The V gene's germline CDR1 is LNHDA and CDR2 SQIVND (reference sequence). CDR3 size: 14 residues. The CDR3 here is CASSFWQANTEAFF. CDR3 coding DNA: TGTGCCAGTAGTTTTTGGCAGGCGAACACTGAAGCTTTCTTT. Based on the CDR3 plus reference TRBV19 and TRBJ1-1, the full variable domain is DGGITQSPKYLFRKEGQNVTLSCEQNLNHDAMYWYRQDPGQGLRLIYYSQIVNDFQKGDIAEGYSVSREKKESFPLTVTSAQKNPTAFYLCASSFWQANTEAFFGQGTRLTVV.

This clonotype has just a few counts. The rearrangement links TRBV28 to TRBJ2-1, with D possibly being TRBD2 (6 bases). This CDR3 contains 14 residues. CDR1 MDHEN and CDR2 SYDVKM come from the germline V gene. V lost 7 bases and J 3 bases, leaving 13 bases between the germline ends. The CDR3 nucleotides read TGTGCCAGCAAACGCCTAGCGTACTACAATGAGCAGTTCTTC. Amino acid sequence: CASKRLAYYNEQFF.

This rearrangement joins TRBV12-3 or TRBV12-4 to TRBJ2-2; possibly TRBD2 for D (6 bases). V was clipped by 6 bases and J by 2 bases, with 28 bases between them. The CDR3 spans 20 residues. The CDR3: CASSHPQIPTLEGNTGELFF. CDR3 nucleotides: TGTGCCAGCAGCCATCCTCAAATACCAACACTGGAGGGTAACACCGGGGAGCTGTTTTTT.

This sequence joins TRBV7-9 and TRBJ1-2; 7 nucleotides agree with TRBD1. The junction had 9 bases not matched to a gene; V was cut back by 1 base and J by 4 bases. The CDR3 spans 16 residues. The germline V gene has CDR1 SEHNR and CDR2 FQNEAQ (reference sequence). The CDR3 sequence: CASSLVQGDIGYGYTF. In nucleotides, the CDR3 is TGTGCCAGCAGCTTAGTCCAGGGGGATATCGGCTATGGCTACACCTTC. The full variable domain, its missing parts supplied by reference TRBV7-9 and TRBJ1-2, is DTGVSQNPRHKITKRGQNVTFRCDPISEHNRLYWYRQTLGQGPEFLTYFQNEAQLEKSRLLSDRFSAERPKGSFSTLEIQRTEQGDSAMYLCASSLVQGDIGYGYTFGSGTRLTVV.

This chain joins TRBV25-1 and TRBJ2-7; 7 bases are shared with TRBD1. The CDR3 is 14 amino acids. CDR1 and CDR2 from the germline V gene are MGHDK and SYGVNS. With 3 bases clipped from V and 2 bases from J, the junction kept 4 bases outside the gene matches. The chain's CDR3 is CASSDWQGAYEQYF. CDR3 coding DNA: TGTGCCAGCAGTGACTGGCAGGGGGCCTACGAGCAGTACTTC.